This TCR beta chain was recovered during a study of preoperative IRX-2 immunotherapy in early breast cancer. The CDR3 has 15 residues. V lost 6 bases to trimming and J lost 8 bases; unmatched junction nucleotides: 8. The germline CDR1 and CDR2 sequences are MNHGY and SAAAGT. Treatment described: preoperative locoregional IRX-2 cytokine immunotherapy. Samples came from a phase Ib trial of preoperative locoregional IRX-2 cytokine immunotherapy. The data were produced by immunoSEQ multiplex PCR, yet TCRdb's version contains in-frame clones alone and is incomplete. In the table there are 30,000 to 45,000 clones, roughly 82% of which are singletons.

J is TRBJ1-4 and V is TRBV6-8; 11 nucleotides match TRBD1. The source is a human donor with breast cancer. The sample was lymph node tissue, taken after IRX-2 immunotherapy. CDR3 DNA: TGTGCCAGCAGGCCCAGGACAGGGGGCCTCGAAAAACTGTTTTTT. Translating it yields CASRPRTGGLEKLFF.